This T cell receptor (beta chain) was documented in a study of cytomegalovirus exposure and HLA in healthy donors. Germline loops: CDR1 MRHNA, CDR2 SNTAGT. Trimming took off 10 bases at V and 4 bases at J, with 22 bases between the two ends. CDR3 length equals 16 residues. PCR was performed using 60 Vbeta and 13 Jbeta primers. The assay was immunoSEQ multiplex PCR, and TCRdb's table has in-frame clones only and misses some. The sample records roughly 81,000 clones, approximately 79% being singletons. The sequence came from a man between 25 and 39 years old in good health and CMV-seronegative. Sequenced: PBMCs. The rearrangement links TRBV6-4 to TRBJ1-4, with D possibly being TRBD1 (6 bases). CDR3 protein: CANGGGIRGNNEKLFF. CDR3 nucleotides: TGTGCCAACGGGGGGGGAATCAGGGGAAATAATGAAAAACTGTTTTTT.